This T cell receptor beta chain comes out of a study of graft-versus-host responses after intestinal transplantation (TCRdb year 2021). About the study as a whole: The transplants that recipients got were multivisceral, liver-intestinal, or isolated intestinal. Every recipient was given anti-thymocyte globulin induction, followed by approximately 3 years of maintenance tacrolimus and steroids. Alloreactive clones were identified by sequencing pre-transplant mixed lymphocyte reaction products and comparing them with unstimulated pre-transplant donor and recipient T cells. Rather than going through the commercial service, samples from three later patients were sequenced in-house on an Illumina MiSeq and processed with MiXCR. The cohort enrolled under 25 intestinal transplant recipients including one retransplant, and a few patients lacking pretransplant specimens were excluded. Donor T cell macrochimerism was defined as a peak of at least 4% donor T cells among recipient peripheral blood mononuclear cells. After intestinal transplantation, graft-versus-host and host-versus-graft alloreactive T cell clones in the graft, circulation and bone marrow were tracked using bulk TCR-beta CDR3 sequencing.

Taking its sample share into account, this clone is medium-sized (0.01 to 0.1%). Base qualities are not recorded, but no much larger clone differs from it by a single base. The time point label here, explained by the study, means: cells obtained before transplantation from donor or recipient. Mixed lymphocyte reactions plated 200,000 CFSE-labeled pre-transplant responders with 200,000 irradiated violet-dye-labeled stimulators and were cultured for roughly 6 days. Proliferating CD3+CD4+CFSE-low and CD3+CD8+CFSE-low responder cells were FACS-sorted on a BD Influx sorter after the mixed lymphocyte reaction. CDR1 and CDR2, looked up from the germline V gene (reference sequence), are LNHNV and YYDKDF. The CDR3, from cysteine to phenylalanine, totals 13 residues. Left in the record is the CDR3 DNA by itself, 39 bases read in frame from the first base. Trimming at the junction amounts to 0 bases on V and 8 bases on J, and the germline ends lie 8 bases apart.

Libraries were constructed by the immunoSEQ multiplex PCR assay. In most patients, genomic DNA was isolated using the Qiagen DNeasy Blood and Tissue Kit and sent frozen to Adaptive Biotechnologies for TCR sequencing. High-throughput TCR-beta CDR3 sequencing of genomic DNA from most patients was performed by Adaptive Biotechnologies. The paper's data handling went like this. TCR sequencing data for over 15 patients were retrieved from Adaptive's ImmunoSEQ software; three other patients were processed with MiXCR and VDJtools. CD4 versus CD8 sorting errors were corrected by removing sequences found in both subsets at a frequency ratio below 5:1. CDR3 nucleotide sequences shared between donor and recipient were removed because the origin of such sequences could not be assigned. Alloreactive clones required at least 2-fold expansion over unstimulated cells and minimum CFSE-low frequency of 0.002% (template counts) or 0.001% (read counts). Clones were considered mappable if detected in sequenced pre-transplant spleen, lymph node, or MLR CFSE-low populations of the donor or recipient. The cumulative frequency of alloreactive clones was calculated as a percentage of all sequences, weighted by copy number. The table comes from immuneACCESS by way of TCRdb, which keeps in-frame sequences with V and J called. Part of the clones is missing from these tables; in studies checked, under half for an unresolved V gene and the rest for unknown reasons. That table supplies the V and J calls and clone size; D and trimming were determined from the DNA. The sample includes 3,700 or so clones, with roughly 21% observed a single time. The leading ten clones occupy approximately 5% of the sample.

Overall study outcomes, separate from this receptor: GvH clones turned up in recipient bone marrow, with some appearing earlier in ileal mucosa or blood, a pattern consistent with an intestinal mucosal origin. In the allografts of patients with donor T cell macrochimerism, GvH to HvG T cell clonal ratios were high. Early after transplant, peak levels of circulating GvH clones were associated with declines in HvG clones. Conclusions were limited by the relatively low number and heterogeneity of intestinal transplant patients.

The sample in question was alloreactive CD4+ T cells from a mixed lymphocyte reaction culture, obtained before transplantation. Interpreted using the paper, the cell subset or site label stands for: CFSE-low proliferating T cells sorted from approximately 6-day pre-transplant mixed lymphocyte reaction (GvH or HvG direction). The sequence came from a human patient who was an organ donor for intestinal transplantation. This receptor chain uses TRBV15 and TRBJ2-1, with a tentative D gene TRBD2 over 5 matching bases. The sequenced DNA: TGTGCCACCAGCAGAGAGGGAGCCTATGAGCAGTTCTTC. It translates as CATSREGAYEQFF.